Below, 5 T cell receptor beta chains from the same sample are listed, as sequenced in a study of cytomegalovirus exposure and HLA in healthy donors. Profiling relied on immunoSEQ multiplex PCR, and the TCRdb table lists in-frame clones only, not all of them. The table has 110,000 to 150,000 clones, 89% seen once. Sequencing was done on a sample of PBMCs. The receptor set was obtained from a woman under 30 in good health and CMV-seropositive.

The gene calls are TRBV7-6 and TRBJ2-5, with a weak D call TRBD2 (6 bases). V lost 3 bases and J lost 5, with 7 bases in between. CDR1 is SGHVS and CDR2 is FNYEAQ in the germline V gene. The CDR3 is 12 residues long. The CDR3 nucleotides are TGTGCCAGCAGCTTGAGCGGGGAGACCCAGTACTTC. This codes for CASSLSGETQYF.

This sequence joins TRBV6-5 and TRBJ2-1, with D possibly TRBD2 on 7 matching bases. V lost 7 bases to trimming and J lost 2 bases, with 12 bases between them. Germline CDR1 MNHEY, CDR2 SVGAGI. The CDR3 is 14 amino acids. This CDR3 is CASTRGGAYNEQFF. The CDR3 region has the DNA TGTGCCAGCACCCGAGGGGGGGCCTACAATGAGCAGTTCTTC.

DNA for the CDR3: TGTGCCAGCACTCACCGACTAGCGGGGGTTTACGAGCAGTACTTC. Its translation: CASTHRLAGVYEQYF. This sequence joins TRBV27 and TRBJ2-7; TRBD2 agrees at 12 bases. The CDR3 covers 15 residues. Per the germline V gene, CDR1 is MNHEY and CDR2 is SMNVEV (reference sequence). After removal of 7 bases from V and 4 bases from J, the junction contained 8 bases not matched to a gene.

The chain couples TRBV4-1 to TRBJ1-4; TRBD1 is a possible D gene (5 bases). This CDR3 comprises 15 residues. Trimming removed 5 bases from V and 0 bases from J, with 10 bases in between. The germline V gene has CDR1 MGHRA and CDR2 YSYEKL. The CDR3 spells CASSLPGATNEKLFF. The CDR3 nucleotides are TGCGCCAGCAGCTTGCCGGGGGCAACTAATGAAAAACTGTTTTTT.

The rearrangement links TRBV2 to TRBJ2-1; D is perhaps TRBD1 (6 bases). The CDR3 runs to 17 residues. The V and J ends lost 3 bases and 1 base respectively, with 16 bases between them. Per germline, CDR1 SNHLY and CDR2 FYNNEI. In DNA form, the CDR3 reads TGTGCCAGCAGTGACCTTGGGGGCGCAAGGTCCTACAATGAGCAGTTCTTC. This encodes CASSDLGGARSYNEQFF.